The T cell receptor beta chain described here comes from a study of identical twins. Study-wide results and limits: Sequences that were out-of-frame, alpha and twin-shared displayed an excess of low generation probability.

TCRdb processed the 5' RACE reads anew with MiXCR; each CDR3 protein has one entry. This table holds hundreds of thousands of distinct CDR3 sequences, roughly 18% found once. A few counts support this clonotype. What it binds is not known. Donors uniformly comprised healthy Caucasians. Per the germline V gene, CDR1 is SGHAT and CDR2 is FQNNGV. This CDR3 spans 18 amino acids. With 0 bases clipped from V and 1 base from J, the junction kept 12 bases outside the gene matches. These same data were also listed under a study on T cells expressing NK-cell markers. That report notes: Sequenced donors, eight in total, included seven who were HCMV-seropositive and one who was seronegative.

The sequence derives from a woman between 18 and 29 years old in good health. The sequenced material came from PBMCs. The chain uses TRBV11-2 and TRBJ2-7, with TRBD1 identical over 7 bases. The CDR3 nucleotides read TGTGCCAGCAGCTTAGATTCCCCATGGACAGGAGTTTCCTACGAGCAGTACTTC. It specifies CASSLDSPWTGVSYEQYF.